These 30 T cell receptor beta chains were sequenced from one sample in a study of T cells of healthy individuals. One entry per CDR3 protein, called by TCRdb with MiXCR from the 5' RACE reads. The sample includes 85,000 to 100,000 distinct CDR3 sequences, about 16% of them seen just once. These receptors were taken from a human donor in good health.

For this clonotype: The junction departs from germline at one end; a sequencing error may be responsible. The chain is built from TRBV30 and TRBJ1-1; D is undetermined. The CDR3 spans 11 residues. Germline CDR1 GTSNPN, CDR2 SVGIG (reference sequence). CDR3 nucleotide sequence: TGTGCCGGGAGGTGGGAGACTGAAGCTTTCTTT. Its protein is CAGRWETEAFF.

This clonotype showed up just a few times. The V call is TRBV28, the J call TRBJ2-2; D is unclear. This CDR3 region has 15 residues. Germline CDR1 reads MDHEN; CDR2 reads SYDVKM. V lost 5 bases and J lost 5, with 15 bases in between. In DNA, the CDR3 is TGTGCCAGCAGTCCCATTCTCCTGGGGACCGGGGAGCTGTTTTTT. Translation: CASSPILLGTGELFF.

This clonotype was picked up many times. The chain has TRBV10-3 and TRBJ2-3, with D uncertain. The V gene's germline CDR1 is ENHRY and CDR2 SYGVKD. CDR3 length: 14 amino acids. Trimming cost V 4 bases and J 1 base, with 9 bases left between them. The CDR3 region has the DNA TGTGCCATCAGTGCCGCTCTCGGCACAGATACGCAGTATTTT. This encodes CAISAALGTDTQYF.

This clonotype was recorded many times. The chain couples TRBV30 to TRBJ2-2; perhaps TRBD1 as D (5 bases). CDR3 length: 14 residues. Trimming cost V 0 bases and J 4 bases, with 9 bases left between them. Looked up from germline, CDR1 is GTSNPN and CDR2 is SVGIG (reference sequence). CDR3 sequence: CAWSVRQSTGELFF. CDR3 nucleotide sequence: TGTGCCTGGAGTGTGCGACAGTCCACCGGGGAGCTGTTTTTT.

V gene TRBV7-6 combines with J gene TRBJ2-3; 8 bases match TRBD2. The CDR3 contains 16 residues. The V and J ends lost 5 bases and 2 bases, in that order; junction bases with no gene match: 9. The V gene's germline CDR1 is SGHVS and CDR2 FNYEAQ. The CDR3 reads CASSTPRAGVTDTQYF. In DNA form, the CDR3 reads TGTGCCAGCAGCACTCCGAGAGCGGGAGTCACAGATACGCAGTATTTT.

The sample holds many counts of this clonotype. This chain uses TRBV5-1 with TRBJ2-1, with D unresolved. The CDR3 sequence is 13 residues long. CDR1 is SGHRS, CDR2 YFSETQ, per germline. Deletions cut 0 bases from V and 9 bases from J, with 10 bases between. Here the CDR3 DNA reads TGCGCCAGCAGCTTGGTTCGAGGAGCTGAGCAGTTCTTC. It codes for CASSLVRGAEQFF. Together with reference TRBV5-1 and TRBJ2-1, the CDR3 gives the full variable domain: KAGVTQTPRYLIKTRGQQVTLSCSPISGHRSVSWYQQTPGQGLQFLFEYFSETQRNKGNFPGRFSGRQFSNSRSEMNVSTLELGDSALYLCASSLVRGAEQFFGPGTRLTVL.

This clonotype was detected ten times or more. The rearrangement links TRBV9 to TRBJ2-6; no firm D call. The CDR3 contains 13 residues. V lost 4 bases, J lost 2 bases, and 4 bases lay in between. In germline, CDR1 is SGDLS, CDR2 YYNGEE. CDR3 DNA sequence: TGTGCCAGCAGCTCGGCTGGGGCCAACGTCCTGACTTTC. It specifies CASSSAGANVLTF. Filled out from reference TRBV9 and TRBJ2-6, the complete variable domain reads DSGVTQTPKHLITATGQRVTLRCSPRSGDLSVYWYQQSLDQGLQFLIQYYNGEERAKGNILERFSAQQFPDLHSELNLSSLELGDSALYFCASSSAGANVLTFGAGSRLTVL.

The CDR3 sequence: CASSLEAFRVNQPQHF. As DNA, the CDR3 is TGTGCCAGCAGCTTGGAGGCGTTTAGGGTCAATCAGCCCCAGCATTTT. The V gene is TRBV5-8, the J gene TRBJ1-5; D remains unclear. Germline-derived CDR1 and CDR2 are SGHTS and YDEGEE. This CDR3 has 16 residues. V was clipped by 0 bases and J by 3 bases, with 13 bases between them.

This clonotype was seen more than once but under ten times. The V call is TRBV25-1, the J call TRBJ1-4; 10 bases match TRBD1. Germline V gene lookup returns CDR1 MGHDK and CDR2 SYGVNS. With V trimmed by 7 bases and J by 8 bases, 7 bases remained unmatched. The CDR3 covers 14 residues. The CDR3 spells CASIPGTGEEKLFF. The DNA for the CDR3 is TGTGCCAGCATTCCCGGGACAGGGGAGGAAAAACTGTTTTTT.

This clonotype came up a few times. The chain couples TRBV5-6 to TRBJ1-5, with D unclear. Germline CDR1 is SGHDT and CDR2 is YYEEEE. The V and J ends lost 4 bases and 1 base respectively, with 9 bases between them. The CDR3 is 14 amino acids. The chain's CDR3 is CASSRRGSNQPQHF. CDR3 coding DNA: TGTGCCAGCAGCAGACGGGGAAGCAATCAGCCCCAGCATTTT.

The gene calls are TRBV5-1 and TRBJ1-1; D not resolved. Germline CDR1 reads SGHRS; CDR2 reads YFSETQ. The V end lost 0 bases, the J end lost 5 bases, and 11 bases lay between the germline ends. The CDR3 covers 14 residues. This chain's CDR3 is CASSLGQTGTEAFF. The CDR3 DNA is TGCGCCAGCAGCTTGGGGCAGACTGGAACTGAAGCTTTCTTT. The entire variable domain, with the rest obtained from reference TRBV5-1 and TRBJ1-1, is as follows: KAGVTQTPRYLIKTRGQQVTLSCSPISGHRSVSWYQQTPGQGLQFLFEYFSETQRNKGNFPGRFSGRQFSNSRSEMNVSTLELGDSALYLCASSLGQTGTEAFFGQGTRLTVV.

This clonotype was seen a few times. The chain combines TRBV20-1 with TRBJ2-7; D possibly uses TRBD1 or TRBD2 (5 bases each). The CDR3 runs 11 residues. The ends were cut back, 7 bases at V and 4 bases at J, with 11 bases in the middle. The V gene's germline CDR1 is DFQATT and CDR2 SNEGSKA (reference sequence). CDR3: CSGGADYEQYF. The CDR3 nucleotides read TGCAGTGGAGGGGCAGATTACGAGCAGTACTTC.

This clonotype has only a few counts. The chain uses TRBV10-3 and TRBJ2-7, with D hard to call. The CDR3 spans 12 residues. The germline V gene has CDR1 ENHRY and CDR2 SYGVKD. V lost 4 bases and J 0 bases, leaving 4 bases between the germline ends. DNA of the CDR3: TGTGCCATCAGTGGGTCCTCCTACGAGCAGTACTTC. The encoded protein is CAISGSSYEQYF.

This chain uses TRBV5-6 with TRBJ1-5; D gene ambiguous. In germline, CDR1 is SGHDT, CDR2 YYEEEE. The ends were cut back, 2 bases at V and 0 bases at J, with 6 bases in the middle. The CDR3 spans 14 residues. The CDR3 protein is CASSFLYSNQPQHF. CDR3 sequence (DNA): TGTGCCAGCAGCTTTTTGTATAGCAATCAGCCCCAGCATTTT. Drawing the rest from reference TRBV5-6 and TRBJ1-5, the complete variable domain is DAGVTQSPTHLIKTRGQQVTLRCSPKSGHDTVSWYQQALGQGPQFIFQYYEEEERQRGNFPDRFSGHQFPNYSSELNVNALLLGDSALYLCASSFLYSNQPQHFGDGTRLSIL.

The chain links TRBV29-1 to TRBJ2-3; D gene ambiguous. V was shortened by 7 bases and J by 2 bases, with 10 bases between the two germline ends. Germline V gene data show CDR1 as SQVTM and CDR2 as ANQGSEA. The CDR3 is 12 residues long. CDR3 loop: CSGKASTDTQYF. DNA of the CDR3: TGCAGCGGCAAAGCTTCCACAGATACGCAGTATTTT.

The rearrangement joins TRBV7-9 to TRBJ2-7; 8 bases are a match to TRBD1. The CDR3 has 13 amino acids. CDR1 is SEHNR, CDR2 FQNEAQ, per germline (reference sequence). V was pared by 6 bases and J by 4 bases, with 5 bases of the junction left unmatched. CDR3 sequence: CASSGQGTYEQYF. CDR3 nucleotide sequence: TGTGCCAGCAGTGGACAGGGCACTTACGAGCAGTACTTC.

This clonotype was recorded many times. The rearrangement links TRBV20-1 to TRBJ1-1; 11 bases match TRBD1. Per germline, CDR1 DFQATT and CDR2 SNEGSKA (reference sequence). After removal of 6 bases from V and 5 bases from J, the junction contained 8 bases not matched to a gene. CDR3 size: 14 residues. In DNA, the CDR3 is TGCAGTGCCATCCTGGGACAGGGGGGGACTGAAGCTTTCTTT. It translates to CSAILGQGGTEAFF.

This clonotype turned up a few times. The V gene is TRBV29-1, the J gene TRBJ2-5; D gene ambiguous. Deletions cut 4 bases from V and 5 bases from J, with 8 bases between. CDR1 is SQVTM and CDR2 is ANQGSEA in the germline V gene. This CDR3 has 11 residues. CDR3 in amino acids: CSVGDGETQYF. The CDR3 bases are TGCAGCGTTGGGGATGGCGAGACCCAGTACTTC.

This clonotype was observed a few times. The chain joins TRBV28 to TRBJ2-1; 8 bases line up with TRBD1. The CDR3 loop spans 15 amino acids. Germline CDR1 and CDR2: MDHEN and SYDVKM. V lost 10 bases, J lost 0 bases, and 8 bases stayed unmatched. The CDR3 DNA reads TGTGCCACCTTCAGGGGGCCGAGCTCCTACAATGAGCAGTTCTTC. Translation gives CATFRGPSSYNEQFF.

The chain is built from TRBV5-1 and TRBJ2-1; no clear D gene. V lost 1 base, J lost 10 bases, and 6 bases lay in between. The CDR3 has 11 residues. Germline V gene sequence: CDR1 SGHRS, CDR2 YFSETQ. The CDR3 region has the DNA TGCGCCAGCAGCTTGAAGTGGGAGCAGTTCTTC. This sequence encodes CASSLKWEQFF.

The chain joins TRBV6-5 to TRBJ2-3, with D unresolved. Germline V lookup: CDR1 MNHEY, CDR2 SVGAGI. The CDR3 has 11 residues. Trimming shortened V by 4 bases and J by 5 bases, and 4 bases separated the two germline ends. CDR3 amino acids: CASSWGDTQYF. The DNA of the CDR3 is TGTGCCAGCAGTTGGGGAGATACGCAGTATTTT.

This clonotype was counted at least ten times. This chain links TRBV29-1 with TRBJ2-4, with D maybe TRBD1 (5 bases). This CDR3 comprises 12 residues. V shed 3 bases and J shed 7 bases, with 10 bases lying between them. CDR1 SQVTM and CDR2 ANQGSEA come from the germline V gene. The CDR3: CSVEGLENIQYF. CDR3 coding DNA: TGCAGCGTTGAGGGGCTAGAGAACATTCAGTACTTC.

The chain couples TRBV5-5 to TRBJ2-5; TRBD1 matches 7 bases. Germline-derived CDR1 and CDR2 are SGHKS and YYEKEE (reference sequence). The ends lost 2 bases at V and 3 bases at J; junction bases unmatched: 4. This CDR3 has 14 residues. CDR3 nucleotide sequence: TGTGCCAGCAGCTTACCCGGGACAGAAGAGACCCAGTACTTC. Translating it yields CASSLPGTEETQYF.

This clonotype has more than one count but fewer than ten. The V gene is TRBV24-1, the J gene TRBJ2-3; 8 positions match TRBD1. V shed 2 bases, J shed 1 base, and the junction held 7 bases outside the gene matches. Germline-derived CDR1 and CDR2 are KGHDR and SFDVKD. The CDR3 loop spans 17 amino acids. DNA of the CDR3: TGTGCCACCAGTGATTCCCCGACAGGGGAACGCACAGATACGCAGTATTTT. This translates into CATSDSPTGERTDTQYF.

This clonotype was seen more than once but under ten times. The chain joins TRBV19 to TRBJ2-3; D might be TRBD1 (6 bases). Trimming pared 5 bases from V and 2 bases from J, leaving 14 bases between. Germline CDR1 reads LNHDA; CDR2 reads SQIVND (reference sequence). CDR3 length: 15 amino acids. The CDR3 protein is CASSVDYRATDTQYF. The DNA of the CDR3 is TGTGCCAGTAGTGTGGATTACAGGGCCACAGATACGCAGTATTTT.

The rearrangement uses TRBV6-5 and TRBJ2-2, with a possible D match to TRBD1 (6 bases). This CDR3 contains 15 residues. Germline CDR1 and CDR2: MNHEY and SVGAGI. V was shortened by 0 bases and J by 6 bases, with 11 bases between the two germline ends. Here the CDR3 DNA reads TGTGCCAGCAGTTACTCGAGGACAGACCCCGGGGAGCTGTTTTTT. Its translation: CASSYSRTDPGELFF.

At least ten counts were recorded for this clonotype. This chain uses TRBV7-2 with TRBJ1-1, with D hard to call. CDR3 size: 13 residues. Per germline, CDR1 SGHTA and CDR2 FQGNSA. With 2 bases removed from V and 8 bases from J, the gap between germline ends came to 12 bases. Here the CDR3 reads CASSLKGPGEAFF. The CDR3 DNA sequence: TGTGCCAGCAGCTTAAAAGGGCCCGGCGAAGCTTTCTTT.

This clonotype was recorded at least ten times. The chain joins TRBV12-3 or TRBV12-4 to TRBJ1-1, with D perhaps TRBD1 (5 bases). The CDR3 covers 15 residues. V shed 5 bases and J shed 1 base, with 14 bases lying between them. The CDR3 bases are TGTGCCAGCAGTCACGGGACGGTACGGAACACTGAAGCTTTCTTT. Translated: CASSHGTVRNTEAFF.

This clonotype turned up a few times. J is TRBJ1-4 and V is TRBV6-6, with TRBD1 matching over 10 bases. Germline V gives CDR1 MNHNY, CDR2 SVGAGI (reference sequence). The CDR3 runs to 16 residues. With V trimmed by 2 bases and J by 8 bases, 8 bases remained unmatched. CDR3 protein: CASSYSDRGRREKLFF. CDR3 bases: TGTGCCAGCAGTTACAGCGACAGGGGGCGGCGAGAAAAACTGTTTTTT.

This CDR3 reads CSGWSSGMYEQYF. DNA for the CDR3: TGCAGCGGGTGGTCTAGCGGGATGTACGAGCAGTACTTC. This chain links TRBV20-1 with TRBJ2-7, with 9 positions matching TRBD2. Germline CDR1 is DFQATT and CDR2 is SNEGSKA (reference sequence). The CDR3 spans 13 residues.